This T cell receptor beta chain was sequenced for a study of blood T cells in healthy people across ages. This clonotype has more than one count but fewer than ten. A sample-barcoded 5' primer and a J-beta primer mix were used in a second PCR of roughly 6 to 11 cycles. TCRdb used MiXCR to reprocess the 5' RACE reads, holding one entry per CDR3 protein. The sample contains 750,000 to 950,000 distinct CDR3 sequences, about 28% of which appear only once. Germline V gives CDR1 MNHEY, CDR2 SVGAGI. The CDR3 contains 16 residues. Trimming shortened V by 0 bases and J by 3 bases, and 12 bases separated the two germline ends. A further study also used this sample, focusing on T cells of mothers and their children. From that study: Sequencing revealed no T cell clones that were persistent and microchimeric.

The sequencing sample was made of blood. This TCR came from a woman aged 35 to 49 in good health. The rearrangement uses TRBV6-5 and TRBJ1-5; perhaps TRBD1 as D (5 bases). In DNA form, the CDR3 reads TGTGCCAGCAGTTACTCGATTCGGACACCCAATCAGCCCCAGCATTTT. It is translated as CASSYSIRTPNQPQHF.